One sample yielded the 30 T cell receptor beta chains listed below, sequenced in a study of monozygotic twins with cystic fibrosis. Clones were read by immunoSEQ multiplex PCR, and TCRdb kept only the in-frame ones, dropping some. The table records about 20,000 clones, 90% to 97% of them present only once. Input material: blood. The receptors here all came from a girl aged 2-10 years with cystic fibrosis.

The chain is built from TRBV5-1 and TRBJ1-4, with D possibly being TRBD1 (5 bases). The V gene's germline CDR1 is SGHRS and CDR2 YFSETQ. This CDR3 spans 14 amino acids. Trimming took off 3 bases at V and 8 bases at J, with 14 bases between the two ends. The CDR3 nucleotides are TGCGCCAGCAGCTCGGGCTCCTGGGGGGAAAAACTGTTTTTT. As protein: CASSSGSWGEKLFF. Full variable domain (rest looked up from reference TRBV5-1 and TRBJ1-4): KAGVTQTPRYLIKTRGQQVTLSCSPISGHRSVSWYQQTPGQGLQFLFEYFSETQRNKGNFPGRFSGRQFSNSRSEMNVSTLELGDSALYLCASSSGSWGEKLFFGSGTQLSVL.

CDR3 bases: TGTGCCAGCAGTGACCGCCGTGCAACTAATGAAAAACTGTTTTTT. Its protein product is CASSDRRATNEKLFF. The chain is built from TRBV2 and TRBJ1-4, with D hard to call. The V gene lost 3 bases and the J gene lost 0 bases, with 8 bases spanning the gap. The CDR3 has 15 residues. Germline V gives CDR1 SNHLY, CDR2 FYNNEI.

The chain uses TRBV5-4 and TRBJ2-5; D is ambiguous. This CDR3 has 13 residues. The V gene lost 1 base and the J gene lost 3 bases, with 7 bases spanning the gap. Germline CDR1 SGHNT, CDR2 YYREEE (reference sequence). CDR3 loop: CASSLTDEETQYF. The CDR3, as DNA: TGTGCCAGCAGCTTGACGGATGAAGAGACCCAGTACTTC.

The V gene is TRBV6-5, the J gene TRBJ2-3; 7 bases fit TRBD1. From germline, CDR1 is MNHEY and CDR2 SVGAGI. J gave up 2 bases and V 5 bases, and 4 bases lay outside the gene matches. CDR3 length: 14 residues. For the CDR3, the DNA is TGTGCCAGCAGTCTGACAGGGCCCACAGATACGCAGTATTTT. It encodes CASSLTGPTDTQYF.

This chain connects TRBV18 to TRBJ2-2; D not certain. Between the trimmed V and J ends, which lost 3 bases and 0 bases, there was a span of 8 bases. The CDR3 is 15 residues long. Germline CDR1 is KGHSH and CDR2 is LQKENI. CDR3 in amino acids: CASSPATANTGELFF. In DNA, the CDR3 is TGTGCCAGCTCACCCGCGACCGCGAACACCGGGGAGCTGTTTTTT.

This clone was seen only once. The chain carries TRBV29-1 and TRBJ1-1, with TRBD1 as a possible D gene (5 bases). The length of the CDR3 is 13 residues. V was cut by 5 bases and J by 5 bases, with 15 bases left in between. Germline CDR1 reads SQVTM; CDR2 reads ANQGSEA. CDR3 nucleotides: TGCAGCGTTACTGGGGCAGTCGGTACTGAAGCTTTCTTT. Its protein product is CSVTGAVGTEAFF.

The chain uses TRBV7-2 and TRBJ1-6; D is undetermined. The CDR3 is 15 amino acids. Per the germline V gene, CDR1 is SGHTA and CDR2 is FQGNSA. Trimming stripped 0 bases from V and 5 bases from J, with 8 bases between. CDR3 sequence reads: CASSLAGQNNSPLHF. Here the CDR3 DNA reads TGTGCCAGCAGCTTAGCCGGGCAGAATAATTCACCCCTCCACTTT. The full variable domain, with the rest looked up from reference TRBV7-2 and TRBJ1-6, is GAGVSQSPSNKVTEKGKDVELRCDPISGHTALYWYRQSLGQGLEFLIYFQGNSAPDKSGLPSDRFSAERTGGSVSTLTIQRTQQEDSAVYLCASSLAGQNNSPLHFGNGTRLTVT.

The chain joins TRBV6-1 to TRBJ2-1; D may be TRBD1 (6 bases). Per the germline V gene, CDR1 is MNHNS and CDR2 is SASEGT. The CDR3 consists of 17 residues. V was pared by 4 bases and J by 9 bases, with 25 bases between. The CDR3 is CASSVLAGARVRSEQFF. Written as DNA, the CDR3 is TGTGCCAGCAGTGTACTCGCAGGGGCGCGGGTTCGCAGTGAGCAGTTCTTC.

The table lists this clone with a count of one. The chain couples TRBV15 to TRBJ2-1; no reliable D call. V was trimmed by 0 bases and J by 3 bases, leaving 9 bases between them. This CDR3 is 15 amino acids long. Germline CDR1 and CDR2: LNHNV and YYDKDF (reference sequence). CDR3 DNA: TGTGCCACCAGCAGAGATCTAGGCCGCTACAATGAGCAGTTCTTC. Translation: CATSRDLGRYNEQFF.

The V gene is TRBV5-1, the J gene TRBJ2-1, with D tentatively TRBD2 (5 bases). Trimming took off 5 bases at V and 2 bases at J, with 20 bases between the two ends. CDR3 length: 17 residues. The germline gives CDR1 SGHRS, CDR2 YFSETQ. In nucleotides, the CDR3 is TGCGCCAGCAGGGAGTTAGTAGCGCCTCAGCCCTACAATGAGCAGTTCTTC. Amino acids: CASRELVAPQPYNEQFF.

The rearrangement links TRBV5-1 to TRBJ2-5; 12 bases are shared with TRBD2. Germline values: CDR1 SGHRS, CDR2 YFSETQ. The CDR3 is 17 residues long. Germline trimming cut 4 bases from V and 5 bases from J; bases unmatched to any gene: 12. The CDR3 DNA reads TGCGCCAGCAGCCCGGGACTAGCGGGCCTAGTTCGGGAGACCCAGTACTTC. It is translated as CASSPGLAGLVRETQYF.

V usage is TRBV6-1 and J usage is TRBJ1-5; D gene ambiguous. CDR1 and CDR2 (germline): MNHNS, SASEGT. With 2 bases removed from V and 3 bases from J, the gap between germline ends came to 17 bases. The CDR3 is 17 amino acids. The DNA for the CDR3 is TGTGCCAGCAGTGAACACGGCGGGGATTATTACAATCAGCCCCAGCATTTT. It yields the protein CASSEHGGDYYNQPQHF.

The rearrangement uses TRBV7-2 and TRBJ2-1; 12 positions match TRBD2. Germline V gene data show CDR1 as SGHTA and CDR2 as FQGNSA. V dropped 3 bases and J dropped 6; count of bases not matched to a gene: 6. The CDR3 has 16 amino acids. CDR3 sequence (DNA): TGTGCCAGCAGCTTCAAAGGACTAGCGGGGCGCAATGAGCAGTTCTTC. It specifies CASSFKGLAGRNEQFF.

J is TRBJ2-7 and V is TRBV19, with 9 bases fitting TRBD2. Germline V CDR1 and CDR2: LNHDA, SQIVND (reference sequence). V trimming: 4 bases; J trimming: 6 bases; junction bases outside the gene matches: 13. The CDR3 covers 16 residues. The CDR3 region has the DNA TGTGCCAGTAGTACGGCTAGCGGGGCTGTATTCGTCGAGCAGTACTTC. Translation: CASSTASGAVFVEQYF. Filled out from reference TRBV19 and TRBJ2-7, the complete variable domain reads DGGITQSPKYLFRKEGQNVTLSCEQNLNHDAMYWYRQDPGQGLRLIYYSQIVNDFQKGDIAEGYSVSREKKESFPLTVTSAQKNPTAFYLCASSTASGAVFVEQYFGPGTRLTVT.

The chain employs TRBV7-2 and TRBJ2-7, with no clear D. Germline V gives CDR1 SGHTA, CDR2 FQGNSA. V was pared by 3 bases and J by 0 bases, with 6 bases between. The CDR3 covers 13 residues. The CDR3 bases are TGTGCCAGCAGCTTGACTCCCTCCTACGAGCAGTACTTC. Protein sequence: CASSLTPSYEQYF.

The chain combines TRBV21-1 with TRBJ1-2. TRBV21-1 is marked as a pseudogene. The CDR3 is 14 residues long. In nucleotides, the CDR3 is TGTGCCAGCAGCAAAGGGGTGGACAACTATGGCTACACCTTC. Translating it yields CASSKGVDNYGYTF.

CDR3: CSVEEYDRGTEAFF. The CDR3 DNA follows: TGCAGCGTTGAAGAGTACGACAGGGGCACTGAAGCTTTCTTT. V usage is TRBV29-1 and J usage is TRBJ1-1; 8 bases align to TRBD1. This CDR3 is built from 14 residues. The trim removed 0 bases at V and 4 bases at J, leaving 4 bases unmatched. Germline loops: CDR1 SQVTM, CDR2 ANQGSEA.

The chain combines TRBV18 with TRBJ2-7, with TRBD2 identical over 7 bases. The germline V gene has CDR1 KGHSH and CDR2 LQKENI. V lost 5 bases, J lost 5 bases, and 24 bases stayed unmatched. The CDR3 length is 19 residues. DNA of the CDR3: TGTGCCAGCTCATCCCTGGGGAGGGAAGTGGGGGTCACCGTCGACGAGCAGTACTTC. This encodes CASSSLGREVGVTVDEQYF.

This rearrangement joins TRBV28 to TRBJ2-7; tentatively, D is TRBD1 (6 bases). Germline V gene sequence: CDR1 MDHEN, CDR2 SYDVKM. The CDR3 is 15 amino acids. Deletions cut 6 bases from V and 2 bases from J, with 17 bases between. The chain's CDR3 is CASSRQADLTYEQYF. The CDR3 nucleotides are TGTGCCAGCAGCAGACAGGCTGACCTCACCTACGAGCAGTACTTC.

This chain connects TRBV9 to TRBJ2-1, with 7 positions matching TRBD2. The V gene end was trimmed by 3 bases and the J gene end by 0 bases; junction bases not matched to a gene: 9. Germline values: CDR1 SGDLS, CDR2 YYNGEE. CDR3 length: 17 residues. CDR3 residues: CASSERGAGSSYNEQFF. CDR3 DNA: TGTGCCAGCAGCGAACGGGGAGCGGGGAGCTCCTACAATGAGCAGTTCTTC.

The chain joins TRBV19 to TRBJ1-5; D may be TRBD1 (5 bases). From germline, CDR1 is LNHDA and CDR2 SQIVND (reference sequence). V was trimmed by 4 bases and J by 0 bases, leaving 13 bases between them. CDR3 length: 16 residues. This chain's CDR3 is CASSTHGTDSNQPQHF. CDR3 bases: TGTGCCAGTAGTACACACGGGACGGATAGCAATCAGCCCCAGCATTTT.

The genes are TRBV27 and TRBJ1-1; D is unclear. V dropped 0 bases and J dropped 4 bases, with 12 bases sitting between them. This CDR3 contains 15 residues. Germline values: CDR1 MNHEY, CDR2 SMNVEV (reference sequence). The CDR3 nucleotides are TGTGCCAGCAGTTTATCGGGAAACGGTGGCACTGAAGCTTTCTTT. Translating gives CASSLSGNGGTEAFF.

J is TRBJ2-2 and V is TRBV5-6; D is undetermined. With 2 bases removed from V and 0 bases from J, the gap between germline ends came to 14 bases. This CDR3 has 17 amino acids. In germline, CDR1 is SGHDT, CDR2 YYEEEE. CDR3 nucleotides: TGTGCCAGCAGCTTAGGGTTGTACAATGCGAACACCGGGGAGCTGTTTTTT. Its translation is CASSLGLYNANTGELFF.

The CDR3 loop is CASSASGLAGEEQYF. CDR3 bases: TGTGCCAGCAGTGCCTCCGGACTAGCGGGGGAAGAGCAGTACTTC. The chain uses TRBV6-5 and TRBJ2-7; 13 nucleotides line up with TRBD2. Germline CDR1 and CDR2: MNHEY and SVGAGI. The ends lost 5 bases at V and 7 bases at J; junction bases unmatched: 8. The CDR3 contains 15 residues.

CDR3 in DNA: TGTGCCAGTAGGGACATCGCCCTCTATGGCTACACCTTC. It translates to CASRDIALYGYTF. J is TRBJ1-2 and V is TRBV19; a possible D gene is TRBD1 (5 bases). Deletions cut 6 bases from V and 4 bases from J, with 12 bases between. Germline V CDR1 and CDR2: LNHDA, SQIVND (reference sequence). This CDR3 region has 13 residues.

The rearrangement joins TRBV18 to TRBJ2-7, with 7 bases fitting TRBD2. The CDR3 spans 15 residues. V was pared by 3 bases and J by 6 bases, with 11 bases of the junction left unmatched. CDR1 KGHSH and CDR2 LQKENI come from the germline V gene. CDR3 region: CASSPDTRLAVEQYF. In nucleotides, the CDR3 is TGTGCCAGCTCACCCGACACCAGACTAGCTGTCGAGCAGTACTTC.

V gene TRBV11-3 combines with J gene TRBJ1-1; possibly TRBD1 for D (6 bases). The V gene lost 5 bases and the J gene lost 5 bases, with 12 bases spanning the gap. This CDR3 has 13 residues. CDR1 is SGHNT and CDR2 is YENEEA in the germline V gene. The CDR3 is CASSETGLTEAFF. The CDR3 DNA reads as TGTGCCAGCAGCGAAACAGGGTTGACTGAAGCTTTCTTT.

This chain connects TRBV5-1 to TRBJ1-1; D gene uncertain. CDR3 length equals 15 residues. With 4 bases removed from V and 3 bases from J, the gap between germline ends came to 16 bases. The germline gives CDR1 SGHRS, CDR2 YFSETQ. CDR3 DNA: TGCGCCAGCAGCCCCTACCCTGGAGGAGACACTGAAGCTTTCTTT. Its protein product is CASSPYPGGDTEAFF.

The V call is TRBV6-5, the J call TRBJ2-1; 7 bases are shared with TRBD2. Trimming cost V 0 bases and J 4 bases; bases outside gene matches: 3. Germline V gene lookup returns CDR1 MNHEY and CDR2 SVGAGI. CDR3 size: 15 residues. The CDR3 sequence is CASSYSQRGYNEQFF. CDR3 sequence (DNA): TGTGCCAGCAGTTACTCCCAGCGGGGTTACAATGAGCAGTTCTTC.

CDR3: CASSLALVGGSQETQYF. The CDR3 bases are TGTGCCAGCAGCTTAGCGCTGGTGGGGGGGAGTCAAGAGACCCAGTACTTC. The chain couples TRBV7-8 to TRBJ2-5, with 7 bases matching TRBD2. V shed 0 bases and J 2 bases; nucleotides not matched to a gene: 9. Germline CDR1 SGHVS, CDR2 FQNEAQ. The CDR3 spans 17 residues.